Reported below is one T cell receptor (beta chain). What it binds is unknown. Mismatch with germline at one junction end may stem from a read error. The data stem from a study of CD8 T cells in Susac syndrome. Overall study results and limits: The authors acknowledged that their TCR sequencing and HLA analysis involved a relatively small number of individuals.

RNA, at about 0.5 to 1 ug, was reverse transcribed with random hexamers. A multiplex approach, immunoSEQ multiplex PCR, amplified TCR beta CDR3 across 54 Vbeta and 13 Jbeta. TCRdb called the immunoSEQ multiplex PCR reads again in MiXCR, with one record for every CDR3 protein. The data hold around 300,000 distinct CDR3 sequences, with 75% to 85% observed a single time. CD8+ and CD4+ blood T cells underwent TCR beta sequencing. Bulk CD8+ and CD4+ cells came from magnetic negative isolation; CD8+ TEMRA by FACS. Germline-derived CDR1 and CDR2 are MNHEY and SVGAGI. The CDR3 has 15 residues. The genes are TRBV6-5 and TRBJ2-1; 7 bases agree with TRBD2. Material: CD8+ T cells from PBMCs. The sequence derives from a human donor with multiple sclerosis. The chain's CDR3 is CASSPDLAASIEQFF. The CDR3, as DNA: TGTGCCAGCAGCCCCGATCTAGCGGCAAGTATTGAGCAATTCTTC.